Presented here are 25 T cell receptor beta chains from one specimen sequenced in a study of monozygotic twins with cystic fibrosis. Generated by immunoSEQ multiplex PCR, the TCRdb table keeps only in-frame clones and is missing some. The sample shows approximately 32,000 clones, just over 95% of them seen only once. The sequenced sample was blood. The source is a girl aged 2 to 9 with cystic fibrosis.

The rearrangement joins TRBV5-6 to TRBJ2-2; no clear D gene. The CDR3 is made up of 16 amino acids. The V gene's germline CDR1 is SGHDT and CDR2 YYEEEE. Between the trimmed V and J ends, which lost 1 base and 0 bases, there was a span of 10 bases. Here the CDR3 reads CASSLSSGPNTGELFF. In DNA form, the CDR3 reads TGTGCCAGCAGCTTGTCGTCAGGACCGAACACCGGGGAGCTGTTTTTT.

This chain connects TRBV2 to TRBJ2-1; possibly TRBD1 for D (6 bases). Trimming removed 6 bases from V and 0 bases from J, with 9 bases in between. CDR1 and CDR2 (germline): SNHLY, FYNNEI. This CDR3 is built from 14 residues. The CDR3 DNA is TGTGCCAGCAGCGAACAGGGCTCCTACAATGAGCAGTTCTTC. Translating gives CASSEQGSYNEQFF.

V usage is TRBV19 and J usage is TRBJ1-1; the D is unclear. Germline V CDR1 and CDR2: LNHDA, SQIVND (reference sequence). The CDR3 is 14 residues long. Trimming removed 5 bases at V and 0 bases at J, with 10 bases between. This CDR3 reads CASSAQIMNTEAFF. CDR3 coding DNA: TGTGCCAGTAGTGCCCAGATCATGAACACTGAAGCTTTCTTT. The entire variable domain, with the rest obtained from reference TRBV19 and TRBJ1-1, is as follows: DGGITQSPKYLFRKEGQNVTLSCEQNLNHDAMYWYRQDPGQGLRLIYYSQIVNDFQKGDIAEGYSVSREKKESFPLTVTSAQKNPTAFYLCASSAQIMNTEAFFGQGTRLTVV.

This chain uses TRBV27 with TRBJ1-4, with 7 bases identical to TRBD1. In germline, CDR1 is MNHEY, CDR2 SMNVEV (reference sequence). The CDR3 is 14 residues long. Trimming cost V 3 bases and J 7 bases; bases outside gene matches: 5. The CDR3 nucleotides are TGTGCCAGCAGTTTGACAGGGACGGGTGAAAAACTGTTTTTT. This codes for CASSLTGTGEKLFF.

The chain combines TRBV2 with TRBJ1-1, with TRBD1 matching over 8 bases. The CDR3 loop spans 13 amino acids. Trimming cost V 5 bases and J 6 bases; bases outside gene matches: 5. CDR1 is SNHLY, CDR2 FYNNEI, per germline. The CDR3 DNA sequence: TGTGCCAGCAGTACTACAGGGGGGGCTGAAGCTTTCTTT. It translates to CASSTTGGAEAFF.

V is TRBV14 and J is TRBJ1-2; TRBD1 aligns across 10 bases. The V and J ends lost 1 base and 1 base, in that order; junction bases with no gene match: 6. The CDR3 runs 17 residues. The V gene's germline CDR1 is SGHDN and CDR2 FVKESK. CDR3 amino acids: CASSQVGRDRGNYGYTF. CDR3 sequence (DNA): TGTGCCAGCAGCCAAGTCGGCCGGGACAGGGGTAACTATGGCTACACCTTC.

This sequence joins TRBV5-1 and TRBJ1-1, with 8 bases fitting TRBD1. The CDR3 spans 15 residues. Germline CDR1 reads SGHRS; CDR2 reads YFSETQ. V gave up 3 bases and J gave up 2 bases; unmatched junction bases: 6. This CDR3 is CASSSLTGGNTEAFF. CDR3 DNA sequence: TGCGCCAGCAGCTCTCTCACAGGGGGAAACACTGAAGCTTTCTTT.

The chain is built from TRBV12-5 and TRBJ1-1; possibly TRBD1 for D (6 bases). Per germline, CDR1 LGHNT and CDR2 FRNRAP. The V gene lost 7 bases and the J gene lost 2 bases, with 26 bases spanning the gap. The CDR3 length is 18 residues. This chain's CDR3 is CASDIGRTWGAANTEAFF. In DNA form, the CDR3 reads TGTGCTAGTGACATTGGTCGGACATGGGGGGCAGCCAACACTGAAGCTTTCTTT.

CDR3 sequence: CASSRGTGNYGYTF. As DNA, the CDR3 is TGTGCCAGCAGCCGGGGGACAGGGAACTATGGCTACACCTTC. The chain couples TRBV7-2 to TRBJ1-2, with 9 bases matching TRBD1. Germline values: CDR1 SGHTA, CDR2 FQGNSA. This CDR3 has 14 residues. V shed 5 bases, J shed 2 bases, and the junction held 3 bases outside the gene matches.

The V call is TRBV28, the J call TRBJ2-7; 7 nucleotides agree with TRBD1. Per germline, CDR1 MDHEN and CDR2 SYDVKM. The CDR3 totals 14 residues. With V trimmed by 6 bases and J by 3 bases, 8 bases remained unmatched. CDR3 DNA sequence: TGTGCCAGCAGCCCGGGGACAGAACTCTACGAGCAGTACTTC. Amino acid sequence: CASSPGTELYEQYF. The variable domain in full, completed from reference TRBV28 and TRBJ2-7, reads DVKVTQSSRYLVKRTGEKVFLECVQDMDHENMFWYRQDPGLGLRLIYFSYDVKMKEKGDIPEGYSVSREKKERFSLILESASTNQTSMYLCASSPGTELYEQYFGPGTRLTVT.

V is TRBV5-1 and J is TRBJ2-5; 9 nucleotides agree with TRBD2. Germline CDR1 and CDR2: SGHRS and YFSETQ. CDR3 length: 17 amino acids. Germline trimming cut 0 bases from V and 2 bases from J; bases unmatched to any gene: 8. CDR3 sequence: CASSLGLAGSGQETQYF. In DNA form, the CDR3 reads TGCGCCAGCAGCTTGGGGCTAGCGGGAAGTGGGCAAGAGACCCAGTACTTC.

The gene calls are TRBV7-9 and TRBJ1-1; D is unresolved. The CDR3 loop spans 13 amino acids. Germline V CDR1 and CDR2: SEHNR, FQNEAQ (reference sequence). V was pared by 5 bases and J by 1 base, with 8 bases between. This CDR3 reads CASSTGRNTEAFF. DNA of the CDR3: TGTGCCAGCAGCACCGGACGGAACACTGAAGCTTTCTTT.

The chain recombines TRBV27 with TRBJ1-1; D remains ambiguous. Germline CDR1 reads MNHEY; CDR2 reads SMNVEV (reference sequence). V lost 5 bases and J lost 0, with 7 bases in between. The CDR3 contains 13 residues. CDR3 amino acids: CASSKTVNTEAFF. The DNA of the CDR3 is TGTGCCAGCAGTAAGACCGTGAACACTGAAGCTTTCTTT.

The rearrangement links TRBV7-2 to TRBJ1-2; D remains unclear. V lost 1 base, J lost 6 bases, and 12 bases lay in between. This CDR3 is 14 amino acids long. The V gene's germline CDR1 is SGHTA and CDR2 FQGNSA. CDR3 DNA: TGTGCCAGCAGCTTAGGGGCCGGGATCAATGGCTACACCTTC. Protein: CASSLGAGINGYTF.

The chain couples TRBV28 to TRBJ2-7; D is unclear. This CDR3 has 14 residues. The V and J ends lost 2 bases and 1 base respectively, with 9 bases between them. Germline loops: CDR1 MDHEN, CDR2 SYDVKM. CDR3 coding DNA: TGTGCCAGCAGTTTACCGGCAGTATCCTACGAGCAGTACTTC. Its protein product is CASSLPAVSYEQYF.

This chain joins TRBV18 and TRBJ1-5; the D is unclear. The CDR3 extends over 15 amino acids. The V and J ends lost 3 bases and 3 bases respectively, with 12 bases between them. Germline CDR1 and CDR2: KGHSH and LQKENI. In nucleotides, the CDR3 is TGTGCCAGCTCACCGCTACGGGGAAACAATCAGCCCCAGCATTTT. The encoded protein is CASSPLRGNNQPQHF. Looking up the rest from reference TRBV18 and TRBJ1-5 gives the full variable domain: NAGVMQNPRHLVRRRGQEARLRCSPMKGHSHVYWYRQLPEEGLKFMVYLQKENIIDESGMPKERFSAEFPKEGPSILRIQQVVRGDSAAYFCASSPLRGNNQPQHFGDGTRLSIL.

The chain carries TRBV4-1 and TRBJ1-5; a possible D gene is TRBD1 (5 bases). Germline loops: CDR1 MGHRA, CDR2 YSYEKL. There are 14 residues in the CDR3. V was shortened by 5 bases and J by 4 bases, with 12 bases between the two germline ends. The CDR3 here is CASSEYWGNQPQHF. The CDR3 DNA follows: TGCGCCAGCAGCGAATACTGGGGGAATCAGCCCCAGCATTTT.

This chain links TRBV15 with TRBJ1-2, with TRBD1 identical over 9 bases. CDR3 size: 15 residues. Germline CDR1 reads LNHNV; CDR2 reads YYDKDF (reference sequence). Trimming at V came to 4 bases and at J to 3 bases, leaving 6 bases not matched to a gene. CDR3 sequence: CATSKGQGLDYGYTF. The CDR3 DNA reads as TGTGCCACCAGCAAAGGACAGGGGCTTGACTATGGCTACACCTTC.

The chain joins TRBV5-4 to TRBJ1-5; D not certain. The CDR3 extends over 12 amino acids. V was pared by 2 bases and J by 7 bases, with 7 bases between. The V gene's germline CDR1 is SGHNT and CDR2 YYREEE (reference sequence). CDR3 coding DNA: TGTGCCAGCAGCTTTGACGGGCAGCCCCAGCATTTT. Protein product: CASSFDGQPQHF. Combining the CDR3 with reference TRBV5-4 and TRBJ1-5 gives the whole variable domain ETGVTQSPTHLIKTRGQQVTLRCSSQSGHNTVSWYQQALGQGPQFIFQYYREEENGRGNFPPRFSGLQFPNYSSELNVNALELDDSALYLCASSFDGQPQHFGDGTRLSIL.

This clone was observed a handful of times. CDR3 residues: CASSVGGSSGNEQYF. CDR3 sequence (DNA): TGTGCCAGCAGCGTAGGCGGGTCTAGCGGGAACGAGCAGTACTTC. The chain uses TRBV9 and TRBJ2-7; TRBD2 matches at 9 bases. The trim removed 0 bases at V and 5 bases at J, leaving 6 bases unmatched. Germline V gene sequence: CDR1 SGDLS, CDR2 YYNGEE. The CDR3 length is 15 residues. The variable domain in full, with the rest retrieved from reference TRBV9 and TRBJ2-7, is DSGVTQTPKHLITATGQRVTLRCSPRSGDLSVYWYQQSLDQGLQFLIQYYNGEERAKGNILERFSAQQFPDLHSELNLSSLELGDSALYFCASSVGGSSGNEQYFGPGTRLTVT.

This clone was recorded once. V usage is TRBV5-1 and J usage is TRBJ2-2, with 7 bases fitting TRBD1. V shed 0 bases, J shed 5 bases, and the junction held 4 bases outside the gene matches. CDR1 and CDR2 (germline): SGHRS, YFSETQ. The CDR3 runs 15 residues. The CDR3 loop reads CASSLEGGRTGELFF. The DNA for the CDR3 is TGCGCCAGCAGCTTGGAAGGGGGCCGGACCGGGGAGCTGTTTTTT.

This chain links TRBV5-1 with TRBJ2-3; D is possibly TRBD2 (7 bases). Between the trimmed V and J ends, which lost 3 bases and 2 bases, there was a span of 16 bases. In germline, CDR1 is SGHRS, CDR2 YFSETQ. CDR3 length: 16 residues. CDR3 sequence: CASSWGRGRPTDTQYF. In nucleotides, the CDR3 is TGCGCCAGCAGCTGGGGGCGGGGGCGGCCCACAGATACGCAGTATTTT.

The chain carries TRBV20-1 and TRBJ2-1; D is unresolved. The CDR3 is 10 amino acids. Trimming stripped 4 bases from V and 9 bases from J, with 7 bases between. The germline V gene encodes CDR1 DFQATT and CDR2 SNEGSKA (reference sequence). CDR3 amino acids: CSAIGSEQFF. CDR3 DNA sequence: TGCAGTGCTATAGGGTCTGAGCAGTTCTTC.

The V call is TRBV7-9, the J call TRBJ1-5, with no clear D. The V end lost 5 bases, the J end lost 5 bases, and 10 bases lay between the germline ends. This CDR3 spans 13 amino acids. Germline CDR1 SEHNR, CDR2 FQNEAQ (reference sequence). For the CDR3, the DNA is TGTGCCAGCAGCCAGAGTTCCGATCAGCCCCAGCATTTT. As protein: CASSQSSDQPQHF.

The V gene is TRBV5-1, the J gene TRBJ1-5; 9 bases are shared with TRBD1. V lost 0 bases to trimming and J lost 1 base; unmatched junction nucleotides: 2. The CDR3 is 16 amino acids. Germline CDR1 is SGHRS and CDR2 is YFSETQ. CDR3 sequence: CASSLGDRESNQPQHF. In nucleotides, the CDR3 is TGCGCCAGCAGCTTGGGGGACAGGGAGAGCAATCAGCCCCAGCATTTT.